One sample yielded the 21 T cell receptor beta chains listed below, sequenced in a study of shared clonotypes between healthy human individuals (dated by TCRdb to about 2020). CD8 naive samples consisted of CD45RO-negative cells that were positively selected for CCR7, yielding a CD45RA+CCR7+ population without TemRA cells. Libraries were constructed by the immunoSEQ multiplex PCR assay. This immuneACCESS table, as held by TCRdb, lists in-frame sequences with V and J called but not all clones. Of the missing ones, under half trace to an unresolved V gene in checked studies; the others have no known cause. The sample yields 1.5 million to 2.5 million clones; about 95% were counted once. Approximately 1% of the sample rests with the top ten. Input material: naive CD8+ T cells sorted from blood. In the paper's terms, the cell subset or site label means: CD45RA+CCR7+. The receptors here all came from a man between 18 and 35 years old in good health.

The genes are TRBV6-5 and TRBJ1-2; a possible D gene is TRBD1 (5 bases). The germline gives CDR1 MNHEY, CDR2 SVGAGI. Trimming pared 2 bases from V and 6 bases from J, leaving 13 bases between. CDR3 size: 14 residues. CDR3 nucleotide sequence: TGTGCCAGCAGTTACGGGGGACCTTGGGATGGCTACACCTTC. Its translation is CASSYGGPWDGYTF.

The rearrangement links TRBV18 to TRBJ2-2, with D hard to call. The CDR3 is made up of 14 amino acids. V lost 3 bases, J lost 7 bases, and 12 bases lay in between. Germline lookup yields CDR1 KGHSH and CDR2 LQKENI. The CDR3 protein is CASSPPPKYGELFF. For the CDR3, the DNA is TGTGCCAGCTCACCCCCGCCCAAGTACGGGGAGCTGTTTTTT.

The chain carries TRBV27 and TRBJ2-7, with D possibly being TRBD1 (6 bases). V was clipped by 2 bases and J by 0 bases, with 17 bases between them. Germline loops: CDR1 MNHEY, CDR2 SMNVEV (reference sequence). This CDR3 has 17 amino acids. The chain's CDR3 is CASSLGVGAATSYEQYF. The CDR3 bases are TGTGCCAGCAGTTTAGGGGTGGGGGCGGCGACCTCCTACGAGCAGTACTTC.

The chain uses TRBV9 and TRBJ2-3, with unresolved D. The CDR3 is 16 amino acids. Per germline, CDR1 SGDLS and CDR2 YYNGEE. Between the trimmed V and J ends, which lost 4 bases and 1 base, there was a span of 16 bases. CDR3 nucleotide sequence: TGTGCCAGCAGCCCCGAAGACTGGTCCCGCACAGATACGCAGTATTTT. Translation gives CASSPEDWSRTDTQYF.

This sequence joins TRBV19 and TRBJ1-2; the D gene is possibly TRBD1 (5 bases). This CDR3 region has 15 residues. The germline CDR1 and CDR2 sequences are LNHDA and SQIVND (reference sequence). Between the trimmed V and J ends, which lost 9 bases and 5 bases, there was a span of 22 bases. Written as DNA, the CDR3 is TGTGCCAGCACCCCGGGCTACGGATGGGGGTATGGCTACACCTTC. This codes for CASTPGYGWGYGYTF.

As DNA, the CDR3 is TGCGCCAGCAGCCCCGCCTTTAGGACGGGTGAGCAGTTCTTC. This translates into CASSPAFRTGEQFF. The V gene is TRBV4-1, the J gene TRBJ2-1; D gene uncertain. V was cut by 4 bases and J by 9 bases, with 16 bases left in between. CDR3 length: 14 residues. Germline CDR1 and CDR2: MGHRA and YSYEKL.

This clone was counted only a few times. The same CDR3 can be traced to other DNA sequences in this sample. V gene TRBV19 combines with J gene TRBJ2-7, with 11 bases identical to TRBD1. The ends lost 4 bases at V and 3 bases at J; junction bases unmatched: 2. The CDR3 is 14 amino acids. The germline gives CDR1 LNHDA, CDR2 SQIVND (reference sequence). The CDR3 DNA follows: TGTGCCAGTAGTACCGGGACAGGGGGCTACGAGCAGTACTTC. Translating gives CASSTGTGGYEQYF. The full variable domain, with the rest looked up from reference TRBV19 and TRBJ2-7, is DGGITQSPKYLFRKEGQNVTLSCEQNLNHDAMYWYRQDPGQGLRLIYYSQIVNDFQKGDIAEGYSVSREKKESFPLTVTSAQKNPTAFYLCASSTGTGGYEQYFGPGTRLTVT.

This clone was seen a single time. V is TRBV28 and J is TRBJ1-4, with D perhaps matching TRBD1 (6 bases). This CDR3 spans 14 amino acids. Trimming left V 9 bases short and J 2 bases short, with 13 bases between. CDR1 MDHEN and CDR2 SYDVKM come from the germline V gene. This chain's CDR3 is CASQGYETNEKLFF. The DNA for the CDR3 is TGTGCCAGTCAGGGGTATGAGACTAATGAAAAACTGTTTTTT.

This clone appeared a single time. The rearrangement joins TRBV29-1 to TRBJ1-2, with D unresolved. The CDR3 extends over 14 amino acids. Trimming left V 4 bases short and J 3 bases short, with 15 bases between. Germline CDR1 SQVTM, CDR2 ANQGSEA. The CDR3 DNA sequence: TGCAGCGTTGCCCCGGCGAGGTTCGACTATGGCTACACCTTC. Residues: CSVAPARFDYGYTF. Complete variable domain (other parts from reference TRBV29-1 and TRBJ1-2): SAVISQKPSRDICQRGTSLTIQCQVDSQVTMMFWYRQQPGQSLTLIATANQGSEATYESGFVIDKFPISRPNLTFSTLTVSNMSPEDSSIYLCSVAPARFDYGYTFGSGTRLTVV.

This clone was found once. This chain's CDR3 is CASSQYPGTGEAEQYF. CDR3 coding DNA: TGTGCCAGCAGCCAATACCCCGGGACAGGGGAGGCCGAGCAGTACTTC. V gene TRBV4-2 combines with J gene TRBJ2-7, with 10 bases matching TRBD1. Germline V gene lookup returns CDR1 LGHNA and CDR2 YNFKEQ. This CDR3 is built from 16 residues. The trim removed 2 bases at V and 6 bases at J, leaving 10 bases unmatched.

This chain connects TRBV30 to TRBJ1-1, with 7 bases identical to TRBD1. CDR1 is GTSNPN, CDR2 SVGIG, per germline (reference sequence). V shed 3 bases and J 0 bases; nucleotides not matched to a gene: 7. The CDR3 loop spans 15 amino acids. In DNA form, the CDR3 reads TGTGCCTGGAGCTCGGCGACAGGGATGAACACTGAAGCTTTCTTT. Encoded protein: CAWSSATGMNTEAFF.

About this clone itself: The same CDR3 is also encoded by other DNA sequences in this sample. The chain employs TRBV7-9 and TRBJ1-5; D gene ambiguous. The CDR3 covers 14 residues. V lost 1 base, J lost 4 bases, and 8 bases lay in between. CDR1 is SEHNR and CDR2 is FQNEAQ in the germline V gene (reference sequence). CDR3 in DNA: TGTGCCAGCAGCTTAGAGGACGGGAATCAGCCCCAGCATTTT. It specifies CASSLEDGNQPQHF.

This chain uses TRBV2 with TRBJ2-7; D is unresolved. Per the germline V gene, CDR1 is SNHLY and CDR2 is FYNNEI. V was clipped by 6 bases and J by 4 bases, with 10 bases between them. The CDR3 extends over 12 amino acids. The CDR3 spells CASSDLSYEQYF. The CDR3 bases are TGTGCCAGCAGCGACTTATCGTACGAGCAGTACTTC.

The gene calls are TRBV10-2 and TRBJ2-7; no clear D. Trimming shortened V by 0 bases and J by 3 bases, and 12 bases separated the two germline ends. The V gene's germline CDR1 is WSHSY and CDR2 SAAADI. This CDR3 contains 15 residues. The CDR3 DNA sequence: TGCGCCAGCAGTGAGTCGCTGGATGCACTCTACGAGCAGTACTTC. Amino acid sequence: CASSESLDALYEQYF.

V and J are TRBV9 and TRBJ2-1; 8 bases map to TRBD2. Germline-derived CDR1 and CDR2 are SGDLS and YYNGEE. CDR3 length: 17 residues. Trimming cost V 4 bases and J 4 bases; bases outside gene matches: 13. CDR3 in DNA: TGTGCCAGCAGCCCGCCCCCCGGGCTAGCGGGTTACAATGAGCAGTTCTTC. Translating it yields CASSPPPGLAGYNEQFF. Variable domain in full (rest from reference TRBV9 and TRBJ2-1): DSGVTQTPKHLITATGQRVTLRCSPRSGDLSVYWYQQSLDQGLQFLIQYYNGEERAKGNILERFSAQQFPDLHSELNLSSLELGDSALYFCASSPPPGLAGYNEQFFGPGTRLTVL.

V and J are TRBV5-6 and TRBJ2-7, with a tentative D call TRBD2 (6 bases). Germline V gene data show CDR1 as SGHDT and CDR2 as YYEEEE. The length of the CDR3 is 14 residues. V gave up 2 bases and J gave up 3 bases, with 12 bases separating them. This CDR3 reads CASSFRRDLYEQYF. In DNA form, the CDR3 reads TGTGCCAGCAGCTTTAGGCGGGACCTCTACGAGCAGTACTTC.

This chain uses TRBV27 with TRBJ2-3; D gene ambiguous. Deletions cut 3 bases from V and 2 bases from J, with 12 bases between. The CDR3 consists of 15 residues. Germline CDR1 reads MNHEY; CDR2 reads SMNVEV (reference sequence). CDR3 amino acids: CASSFPPLITDTQYF. The CDR3 DNA sequence: TGTGCCAGCAGTTTCCCACCCCTGATCACAGATACGCAGTATTTT.

The rearrangement uses TRBV18 and TRBJ1-1; 7 bases are shared with TRBD1. V gave up 7 bases and J gave up 0 bases; unmatched junction bases: 8. In germline, CDR1 is KGHSH, CDR2 LQKENI. The CDR3 has 15 residues. The CDR3 DNA is TGTGCCAGCTTGGCAAACAGGGGTATGAACACTGAAGCTTTCTTT. Protein sequence: CASLANRGMNTEAFF.

The chain couples TRBV5-1 to TRBJ2-2; D is unclear. The V gene's germline CDR1 is SGHRS and CDR2 YFSETQ. CDR3 length: 16 amino acids. V was cut by 0 bases and J by 3 bases, with 12 bases left in between. CDR3 bases: TGCGCCAGCAGCTTGGAAAGGGTAGGATACACCGGGGAGCTGTTTTTT. Its protein is CASSLERVGYTGELFF. Full variable domain (missing parts from reference TRBV5-1 and TRBJ2-2): KAGVTQTPRYLIKTRGQQVTLSCSPISGHRSVSWYQQTPGQGLQFLFEYFSETQRNKGNFPGRFSGRQFSNSRSEMNVSTLELGDSALYLCASSLERVGYTGELFFGEGSRLTVL.

V gene TRBV5-1 combines with J gene TRBJ1-5, with 7 bases fitting TRBD1. The V gene end was trimmed by 6 bases and the J gene end by 2 bases; junction bases not matched to a gene: 2. The CDR3 contains 13 residues. Germline loops: CDR1 SGHRS, CDR2 YFSETQ. CDR3 in amino acids: CASNRGCNQPQHF. The DNA of the CDR3 is TGCGCCAGCAACAGGGGTTGCAATCAGCCCCAGCATTTT.

This chain links TRBV13 with TRBJ2-7; D may correspond to TRBD1 or TRBD2 (7 bases each). CDR1 and CDR2 from the germline V gene are PRHDT and FYEKMQ (reference sequence). V was clipped by 5 bases and J by 3 bases, with 11 bases between them. CDR3 length: 13 amino acids. CDR3 amino acids: CASSPGGGYEQYF. Here the CDR3 DNA reads TGTGCCAGCAGCCCAGGGGGGGGCTACGAGCAGTACTTC.